The next 15 T cell receptor beta chains were all read from a single sample in a study of blood T cell repertoires in COVID-19 (dated by TCRdb to about 2020). Libraries were prepared through the immunoSEQ multiplex PCR assay. The table comes from immuneACCESS by way of TCRdb, which keeps in-frame sequences with V and J called. Part of the clones is missing from these tables; in studies checked, under half for an unresolved V gene and the rest for unknown reasons. The table for this sample lists roughly 160,000 clones; 90% to 95% of them were counted only once. Roughly 0.56% of the sample goes to the ten largest clones. The source material was peripheral blood. These receptors came from a man aged 50 or older with acute or convalescent COVID-19.

CDR3 sequence (DNA): TGTGCCAGTAAAAAAAGCCGGGACAGGGTTGGTCAGCCCCAGCATTTT. This encodes CASKKSRDRVGQPQHF. This chain uses TRBV19 with TRBJ1-5; 9 bases fit TRBD1. The CDR3 has 16 residues. J gave up 6 bases and V 7 bases, and 13 bases lay outside the gene matches. Germline CDR1 and CDR2: LNHDA and SQIVND (reference sequence). Using reference TRBV19 and TRBJ1-5 for the parts outside the CDR3, the full variable domain is DGGITQSPKYLFRKEGQNVTLSCEQNLNHDAMYWYRQDPGQGLRLIYYSQIVNDFQKGDIAEGYSVSREKKESFPLTVTSAQKNPTAFYLCASKKSRDRVGQPQHFGDGTRLSIL.

The genes are TRBV4-1 and TRBJ1-5, with D unclear. The CDR3 length is 15 residues. Trimming took 1 base from V and 4 from J, leaving 11 bases between them. Germline lookup yields CDR1 MGHRA and CDR2 YSYEKL. The CDR3 DNA reads TGCGCCAGCAGCCAAGTCGCGGGGATAAATCAGCCCCAGCATTTT. Its protein is CASSQVAGINQPQHF.

The chain employs TRBV5-1 and TRBJ2-5; D is undetermined. Per the germline V gene, CDR1 is SGHRS and CDR2 is YFSETQ. Trimming stripped 0 bases from V and 5 bases from J, with 5 bases between. The CDR3 covers 12 residues. The CDR3 DNA reads as TGCGCCAGCAGCTTGGGGCTGGAGACCCAGTACTTC. It is translated as CASSLGLETQYF.

This chain uses TRBV30 with TRBJ1-5; 7 nucleotides match TRBD1. CDR1 GTSNPN and CDR2 SVGIG come from the germline V gene (reference sequence). There are 15 residues in the CDR3. CDR3 sequence (DNA): TGTGCACCACACAGGGGTCTACTAAGCAATCAGCCCCAGCATTTT. It specifies CAPHRGLLSNQPQHF.

The J gene is TRBJ2-7, the V gene TRBV3-1 (or the pseudogene TRBV3-2), with a tentative D call TRBD2 (7 bases). The CDR3 length is 15 residues. V lost 3 bases and J 3 bases, leaving 15 bases between the germline ends. Germline V CDR1 and CDR2: LGHDT, YNNKEL (reference sequence). In DNA, the CDR3 is TGTGCCAGCAGCCAGGGGGGGCTAGCGATCTACGAGCAGTACTTC. Its protein product is CASSQGGLAIYEQYF.

For this clone: An end of the junction does not agree with germline; a read error may underlie this. This chain connects TRBV7-7 to TRBJ1-2, with TRBD1 identical over 7 bases. The CDR3 contains 14 residues. Germline V gene lookup returns CDR1 SSHAT and CDR2 FNYEAQ (reference sequence). This CDR3 is CASSLADRICGYTF. CDR3 in DNA: TGTGCTAGCAGCTTAGCGGACAGGATTTGTGGCTACACCTTC.

The V call is TRBV5-4, the J call TRBJ2-1; possible D gene TRBD1, 6 bases. Trimming pared 3 bases from V and 0 bases from J, leaving 10 bases between. Per germline, CDR1 SGHNT and CDR2 YYREEE (reference sequence). The length of the CDR3 is 15 residues. The CDR3 nucleotides are TGTGCCAGCAGCTCCGGGACAATCTCCTACAATGAGCAGTTCTTC. Translated, it gives CASSSGTISYNEQFF.

CDR3 in amino acids: CASSSGWAEAFF. CDR3 coding DNA: TGTGCCAGCAGCTCAGGGTGGGCTGAAGCTTTCTTT. This sequence joins TRBV28 and TRBJ1-1; D is possibly TRBD1 (5 bases). This CDR3 is built from 12 residues. Germline CDR1 reads MDHEN; CDR2 reads SYDVKM. Trimming removed 6 bases from V and 6 bases from J, with 11 bases in between. Complete variable domain (other parts from reference TRBV28 and TRBJ1-1): DVKVTQSSRYLVKRTGEKVFLECVQDMDHENMFWYRQDPGLGLRLIYFSYDVKMKEKGDIPEGYSVSREKKERFSLILESASTNQTSMYLCASSSGWAEAFFGQGTRLTVV.

The chain uses TRBV14 and TRBJ1-1; a possible D gene is TRBD1 (6 bases). This CDR3 is built from 16 residues. Trimming took 0 bases from V and 0 from J, leaving 11 bases between them. CDR1 is SGHDN and CDR2 is FVKESK in the germline V gene. The CDR3 DNA follows: TGTGCCAGCAGCCAAGATTGGGGACAAATGAACACTGAAGCTTTCTTT. Translation gives CASSQDWGQMNTEAFF. Supplemented by reference TRBV14 and TRBJ1-1, the full variable domain reads EAGVTQFPSHSVIEKGQTVTLRCDPISGHDNLYWYRRVMGKEIKFLLHFVKESKQDESGMPNNRFLAERTGGTYSTLKVQPAELEDSGVYFCASSQDWGQMNTEAFFGQGTRLTVV.

This chain joins TRBV9 and TRBJ2-1; 10 nucleotides match TRBD2. The germline gives CDR1 SGDLS, CDR2 YYNGEE. With 0 bases clipped from V and 7 bases from J, the junction kept 4 bases outside the gene matches. This CDR3 spans 15 amino acids. CDR3 residues: CASSVVSGRKNEQFF. CDR3 nucleotide sequence: TGTGCCAGCAGCGTAGTTAGCGGGAGGAAAAATGAGCAGTTCTTC.

The rearrangement joins TRBV10-3 to TRBJ2-3; 13 bases match TRBD2. Germline-derived CDR1 and CDR2 are ENHRY and SYGVKD. Trimming cost V 7 bases and J 0 bases; bases outside gene matches: 4. CDR3 size: 16 residues. CDR3 sequence (DNA): TGTGCCATCACACCGGGACTAGCGGGGAGCACAGATACGCAGTATTTT. It translates to CAITPGLAGSTDTQYF.

Written as DNA, the CDR3 is TGCGCCAGCAGCCTACGACGAGTAGCGGGAGGGCCCTCTGGGGCCAACGTCCTGACTTTC. As protein: CASSLRRVAGGPSGANVLTF. V is TRBV4-1 and J is TRBJ2-6; 11 nucleotides agree with TRBD2. The germline V gene has CDR1 MGHRA and CDR2 YSYEKL. CDR3 size: 20 residues. The junction had 11 bases not matched to a gene; V was cut back by 4 bases and J by 0 bases.

The V and J genes are TRBV4-2 and TRBJ1-3, with 7 bases lining up with TRBD1. Trimming removed 0 bases from V and 3 bases from J; junction bases left unmatched: 5. Germline lookup yields CDR1 LGHNA and CDR2 YNFKEQ. This CDR3 has 16 amino acids. The CDR3, as DNA: TGTGCCAGCAGCCAAGAAAGACAGGGAGGTGGAAACACCATATATTTT. Translating it yields CASSQERQGGGNTIYF.

CDR3 DNA sequence: TGTGCCGGGCTGACGGAAGAGACCCAGTACTTC. Encoded protein: CAGLTEETQYF. V usage is TRBV2 and J usage is TRBJ2-5; D is uncertain. The germline gives CDR1 SNHLY, CDR2 FYNNEI. The CDR3 consists of 11 residues. Trimming cost V 11 bases and J 3 bases, with 10 bases left between them.

The chain joins TRBV19 to TRBJ1-1; no definite D call. V was trimmed by 7 bases and J by 8 bases, leaving 17 bases between them. The CDR3 is 13 amino acids. From germline, CDR1 is LNHDA and CDR2 SQIVND (reference sequence). CDR3 protein: CASTSTPGREAFF. As DNA, the CDR3 is TGTGCCAGTACCTCTACACCGGGGAGAGAAGCTTTCTTT.